What follows are 14 T cell receptor beta chains derived from one specimen sequenced in a study of response to subunit inactivated influenza vaccine. TCRdb re-derived calls from the RT-PCR reads in MiXCR, one entry per CDR3 protein. The data contain 400,000 to 650,000 distinct CDR3 sequences, less than 7.5% of them singletons. The sample in question was PBMCs from blood, obtained less than 30 months after vaccination. The source is a man aged 50 to 69 who received an inactivated influenza vaccine.

This clonotype was counted at least ten times. The chain links TRBV7-9 to TRBJ2-1; D call uncertain. Germline V gene sequence: CDR1 SEHNR, CDR2 FQNEAQ (reference sequence). This CDR3 spans 12 amino acids. V was clipped by 5 bases and J by 6 bases, with 8 bases between them. The CDR3 reads CASSSRANEQFF. As DNA, the CDR3 is TGTGCCAGCAGCAGTAGGGCCAATGAGCAGTTCTTC.

V and J are TRBV6-2 or TRBV6-3 and TRBJ2-1; D unresolved. CDR3 size: 13 residues. CDR1 is MNHEY and CDR2 is SVGEGT in the germline V gene. Trimming cost V 6 bases and J 3 bases, with 9 bases left between them. The CDR3 sequence: CASRYAGYNEQFF. The CDR3 nucleotides are TGTGCCAGCAGATACGCAGGCTACAATGAGCAGTTCTTC.

This clonotype was recorded many times. This sequence joins TRBV29-1 and TRBJ2-7; 9 bases line up with TRBD1. The CDR3 spans 14 residues. V lost 4 bases, J lost 7 bases, and 11 bases stayed unmatched. Germline CDR1 is SQVTM and CDR2 is ANQGSEA. The CDR3 spells CSVALTGGVWEQYF. The CDR3 coding sequence is TGCAGCGTTGCTCTGACAGGGGGGGTGTGGGAGCAGTACTTC.

The table lists this clonotype with a few counts. The chain links TRBV15 to TRBJ2-2, with 8 bases that match TRBD2. The V gene's germline CDR1 is LNHNV and CDR2 YYDKDF (reference sequence). The CDR3 consists of 16 residues. V was clipped by 5 bases and J by 4 bases; unmatched bases: 9. In DNA, the CDR3 is TGTGCCACCAGCGCAGTACCGGGACTAGTCACCGGGGAGCTGTTTTTT. This sequence encodes CATSAVPGLVTGELFF.

This clonotype was seen repeatedly, ten times or more. V gene TRBV12-3 or TRBV12-4 combines with J gene TRBJ2-7; D not resolved. The germline V and J ends were trimmed by 2 bases and 5 bases, with 10 bases remaining between them. The CDR3 covers 13 residues. DNA of the CDR3: TGTGCCAGCAGTTTAACCCTTACGAACGAGCAGTACTTC. Amino acids: CASSLTLTNEQYF.

This clonotype has only a few counts. The V call is TRBV25-1, the J call TRBJ1-5; D may be TRBD1 (5 bases). This CDR3 is built from 14 residues. Germline CDR1 is MGHDK and CDR2 is SYGVNS. V shed 8 bases and J shed 4 bases, with 15 bases lying between them. The CDR3 DNA reads TGTGCCAGCCGCCCCCCAGGGTTGAATCAGCCCCAGCATTTT. This codes for CASRPPGLNQPQHF.

This clonotype was counted many times. This chain uses TRBV29-1 with TRBJ2-1; 7 nucleotides match TRBD1. Germline assignment: CDR1 SQVTM and CDR2 ANQGSEA. The CDR3 sequence is 12 residues long. The J segment lost 5 bases and the V segment lost 7 bases, leaving 5 bases of the junction unmatched. CDR3 in amino acids: CSGGQPDNEQFF. Written as DNA, the CDR3 is TGCAGCGGGGGACAGCCAGACAATGAGCAGTTCTTC.

The chain joins TRBV6-1 to TRBJ2-3, with a tentative D call TRBD1 (6 bases). The V gene's germline CDR1 is MNHNS and CDR2 SASEGT. The CDR3 spans 16 residues. V dropped 6 bases and J dropped 3 bases, with 19 bases sitting between them. The chain's CDR3 is CASSPTGYSKTDTQYF. Here the CDR3 DNA reads TGTGCCAGCAGCCCGACAGGTTACTCGAAAACAGATACGCAGTATTTT.

The rearrangement uses TRBV20-1 and TRBJ2-1, with TRBD2 matching over 9 bases. The CDR3 has 16 residues. Germline CDR1 and CDR2: DFQATT and SNEGSKA (reference sequence). Trimming at V came to 2 bases and at J to 10 bases, leaving 15 bases not matched to a gene. As DNA, the CDR3 is TGCAGTGCTAGAAACCCGAGGGGCGGGGGGGCTCGGGAGCAGTTCTTC. This sequence encodes CSARNPRGGGAREQFF.

The V and J genes are TRBV7-9 and TRBJ1-5, with TRBD1 identical over 7 bases. After removal of 6 bases from V and 2 bases from J, the junction contained 7 bases not matched to a gene. Looked up from germline, CDR1 is SEHNR and CDR2 is FQNEAQ (reference sequence). The CDR3 runs 15 residues. CDR3 residues: CASRRTGDGNQPQHF. The DNA of the CDR3 is TGTGCCAGCAGACGCACAGGGGACGGCAATCAGCCCCAGCATTTT.

This sequence joins TRBV6-2 or TRBV6-3 and TRBJ1-1, with a possible D match to TRBD1 (5 bases). The V and J ends lost 0 bases and 6 bases respectively, with 11 bases between them. The CDR3 contains 14 residues. Germline-derived CDR1 and CDR2 are MNHEY and SVGEGT. CDR3 in amino acids: CASSYSAGVAEAFF. CDR3 DNA: TGTGCCAGCAGTTACTCGGCGGGGGTCGCTGAAGCTTTCTTT.

A few counts support this clonotype. The rearrangement links TRBV5-5 to TRBJ1-1; D not resolved. Germline assignment: CDR1 SGHKS and CDR2 YYEKEE (reference sequence). This CDR3 has 15 residues. V lost 0 bases, J lost 0 bases, and 9 bases lay in between. The CDR3 spells CASSLDPTMNTEAFF. In DNA form, the CDR3 reads TGTGCCAGCAGCTTGGATCCAACGATGAACACTGAAGCTTTCTTT.

In this sample, this clonotype turned up many times. The chain links TRBV29-1 to TRBJ2-5; 7 positions match TRBD2. This CDR3 contains 12 residues. V lost 4 bases, J lost 5 bases, and 4 bases stayed unmatched. The V gene's germline CDR1 is SQVTM and CDR2 ANQGSEA. The CDR3: CSVGGLGETQYF. The DNA of the CDR3 is TGCAGCGTTGGTGGACTAGGGGAGACCCAGTACTTC. The variable domain in full, with the rest retrieved from reference TRBV29-1 and TRBJ2-5, is SAVISQKPSRDICQRGTSLTIQCQVDSQVTMMFWYRQQPGQSLTLIATANQGSEATYESGFVIDKFPISRPNLTFSTLTVSNMSPEDSSIYLCSVGGLGETQYFGPGTRLLVL.

The DNA of the CDR3 is TGTGCCATCAGTGAGTCGCGGGGACAGGGGGATGGCTACACCTTC. Amino acid sequence: CAISESRGQGDGYTF. The chain joins TRBV10-3 to TRBJ1-2; the match to TRBD1 covers 11 bases. Germline values: CDR1 ENHRY, CDR2 SYGVKD. Trimming cost V 0 bases and J 6 bases; bases outside gene matches: 3. The CDR3 is 15 residues long.